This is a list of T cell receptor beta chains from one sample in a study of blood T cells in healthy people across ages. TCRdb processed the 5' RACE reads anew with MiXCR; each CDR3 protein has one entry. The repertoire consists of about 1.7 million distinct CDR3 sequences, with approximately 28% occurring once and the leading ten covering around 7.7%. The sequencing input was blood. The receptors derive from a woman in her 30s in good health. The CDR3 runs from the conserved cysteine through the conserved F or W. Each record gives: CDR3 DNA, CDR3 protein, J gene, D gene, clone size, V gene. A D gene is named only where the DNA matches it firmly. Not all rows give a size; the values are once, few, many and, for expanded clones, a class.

TGTGCCAGCAGCCTCCGACTAGCGGGCTCCTACAATGGGCAGTACTTC,CASSLRLAGSYNGQYF,TRBJ2-7,TRBD2,few,TRBV12-3/TRBV12-4
TGTGCCAGCAGCCAAGACATCGGTCAGCACCAGCATTTT,CASSQDIGQHQHF,TRBJ1-5,-,-,TRBV3-1
TGTGCCAGCTCACCATCCCGGGGACAGGGTTGGGGGAACACTGAAGCTTTCTTT,CASSPSRGQGWGNTEAFF,TRBJ1-1,TRBD1,-,TRBV18
TGTGCCAGCAGCCGGGGACAGCTTTACAATGAGCAGTTCTTC,CASSRGQLYNEQFF,TRBJ2-1,TRBD1,few,TRBV7-2
TGTGCCAGCAGCCAACTATGGGCTGGGGGCGCTGGGGCCAACGTCCTGACTTTC,CASSQLWAGGAGANVLTF,TRBJ2-6,-,-,TRBV14
TGCAGTGCGTTAGCGGAGGGCCAACCGCTTTACAATGAGCAGTTCTTC,CSALAEGQPLYNEQFF,TRBJ2-1,-,-,TRBV20-1
TGTGCCAGCAATGGGGGGGCCATATATGAGCAGTTCTTC,CASNGGAIYEQFF,TRBJ2-1,-,-,TRBV28
TGCAGTGCCCCAAAGACTAGCATGCATGAGCAGTTCTTC,CSAPKTSMHEQFF,TRBJ2-1,TRBD2,many,TRBV20-1
TGTGCCAGCAGTTCCGACAGGGGTTCGGGCGAGCAGTACTTC,CASSSDRGSGEQYF,TRBJ2-7,TRBD1,-,TRBV25-1
TGCAGTGCTAGAGATCGGGGACAGGGGGACGAGCAGTACTTC,CSARDRGQGDEQYF,TRBJ2-7,TRBD1,few,TRBV20-1
TGTGCCAGCAGTTCCCCTATCGACCAGTACTTC,CASSSPIDQYF,TRBJ2-5,-,many,TRBV28
TGTGCCAGCGGCCAGGGTCCTGGCTACACCTTC,CASGQGPGYTF,TRBJ1-2,-,many,TRBV12-3/TRBV12-4
TGCGCCAGCAGCCAAGATTTTTACGGGGGTAGCACAGATACGCAGTATTTT,CASSQDFYGGSTDTQYF,TRBJ2-3,-,-,TRBV4-1